The T cell receptor (beta chain) described here comes from a study of PD-L1 blockade in urothelial cancer. Looking at the study overall: Prior chemotherapy regimens per patient numbered 0 to 3. Blood gave a median approximately 140,000 T cells. Overall study results and limits: Those with durable benefit had larger increases in tumor-associated blood clones at 3 weeks.

About this clone: Its target is not known.

Repertoires were generated with immunoSEQ multiplex PCR, while TCRdb's copy carries only in-frame clones and drops some. The sample yields 90,000 or so clones, roughly 90% seen once. Time point in this sample: pretreatment peripheral blood. The sample consisted of PBMCs, taken around atezolizumab (anti-PD-L1) treatment. This receptor was identified in a woman aged 80 or older with urothelial cancer.

In DNA form, the CDR3 reads TGTGCCTGGACCCCGGGACTATTCGTCGACGAGCAGTACTTC. This codes for CAWTPGLFVDEQYF. This chain uses TRBV30 with TRBJ2-7, with 7 bases lining up with TRBD2. The J segment lost 5 bases and the V segment lost 4 bases, leaving 11 bases of the junction unmatched. The CDR3 length is 14 residues. Germline CDR1 reads GTSNPN; CDR2 reads SVGIG (reference sequence).